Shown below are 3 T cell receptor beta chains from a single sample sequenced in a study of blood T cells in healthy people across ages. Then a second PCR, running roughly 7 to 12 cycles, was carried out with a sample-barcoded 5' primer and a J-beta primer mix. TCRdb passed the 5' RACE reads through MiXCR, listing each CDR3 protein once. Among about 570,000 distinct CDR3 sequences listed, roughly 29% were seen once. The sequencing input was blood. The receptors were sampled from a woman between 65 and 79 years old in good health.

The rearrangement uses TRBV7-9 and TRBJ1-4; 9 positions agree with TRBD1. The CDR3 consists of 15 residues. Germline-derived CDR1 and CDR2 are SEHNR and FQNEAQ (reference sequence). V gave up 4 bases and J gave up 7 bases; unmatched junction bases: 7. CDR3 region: CASSSTGGVGEKLFF. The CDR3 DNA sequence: TGTGCCAGCAGCTCCACAGGGGGCGTAGGTGAAAAACTGTTTTTT.

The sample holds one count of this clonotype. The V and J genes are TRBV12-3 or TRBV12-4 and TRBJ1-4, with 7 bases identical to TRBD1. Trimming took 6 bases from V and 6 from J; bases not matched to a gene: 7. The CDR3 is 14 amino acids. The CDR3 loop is CASSPRDSYEKLFF. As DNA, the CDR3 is TGTGCCAGCAGCCCCCGGGACAGTTATGAAAAACTGTTTTTT.

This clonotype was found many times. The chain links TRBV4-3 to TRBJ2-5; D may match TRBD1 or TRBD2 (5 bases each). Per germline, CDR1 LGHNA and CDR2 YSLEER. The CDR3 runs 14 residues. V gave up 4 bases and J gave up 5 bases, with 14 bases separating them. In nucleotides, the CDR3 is TGCGCCAGCAGCCCCGGGGCAGTGGACGAGACCCAGTACTTC. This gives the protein CASSPGAVDETQYF.